This entry describes one TCR beta chain. Its cognate antigen has yet to be identified. No quality values exist for individual bases; no much larger clone is one base distant. The donors were around 39 Caucasian individuals from Russia, aged 6 to 90 years, who were systemically healthy. Each donor gave ten milliliters of peripheral blood, collected into EDTA-treated Vacutainer tubes. PBMCs were isolated by Ficoll-Paque density-gradient centrifugation, with at least 6 million obtained per sample. Total RNA was extracted from PBMCs with Trizol reagent, with at least 6 micrograms obtained per sample. The percentages of naive CD45RAhigh/CD27high T cells were determined by flow cytometry on a PBMC aliquot from every donor. The CDR3 starts with the cysteine, ends with the phenylalanine, and has 14 residues. The entry retains the CDR3 DNA only, 42 bases that are in frame from base 1. V was cut back by 5 bases and J by 0 bases, leaving a gap of 11 bases between them. CDR1 is given as MNHEY and CDR2 as SMNVEV, both from the germline V gene (reference sequence).

The sample belongs to a study of blood T cells in healthy people across ages (dated by TCRdb to between 2014 and 2017). About the study as a whole: Template switching captured roughly one uniquely barcoded TCR beta cDNA molecule per two T cells in model experiments. The study measured age-related changes in TCR beta repertoire diversity using deep sequencing normalized with unique cDNA molecular identifiers. The donors were divided into four age groups: young (average about 16 years), middle-aged (over 35), aged (roughly 66) and long-lived (roughly 86). Donors of different ages were randomly distributed across sequencing lanes to avoid experimental bias. Two additional independent replicas of 1 million unique cDNA reads from the same blood draw were analyzed for two donors (one aged 18 to 30 and one aged 80 or older). Study-wide conclusions, independent of this receptor: Compared with the aged group, the long-lived group had more naive CD4+ T cells, fewer expanded clones and increased TCR diversity, suggesting age selection. Observed TCR beta diversity per million T cells fell roughly linearly with age, and a significant reduction was already apparent by age approximately 41. Because the CMV infection status of the donors was unknown, age-related changes in expanded clonotypes may potentially have been confounded. Estimates of total diversity based on one million sequenced T cells were regarded as lower bounds and as underestimates. There was a strong correlation between observed TCR beta diversity and the percentage of naive T cells measured by flow cytometry. Conclusive comparison of naive and antigen-experienced compartments was prevented by the profiling of bulk unsorted PBMCs.

The method behind the library was 5' RACE. Sequenced using an Illumina HiSeq 2500. The second PCR ran for about 6 to 12 cycles and used a J-beta primer mix along with a sample-barcoded 5' primer. A unique molecular identifier was introduced onto each TCR beta cDNA molecule by a template-switch 5' adaptor carrying 12 random nucleotides. Each sample yielded at least 2.5 million CDR3-containing paired-end reads. First-strand cDNA synthesis was performed from all RNA using the Mint cDNA synthesis kit, with priming by a TRBC-specific oligonucleotide. Following uracil-DNA glycosylase treatment, all cDNA underwent a first 18-cycle PCR with the universal primers M1SS and BC2_uni_R. The study's own analysis went as follows. For normalization, 1 million high-quality reads, each with a distinct molecular identifier, were randomly selected from each sample. Reads sharing molecular identifiers were discarded rather than binned into consensus sequences. CDR3 identification, clonotype clustering and error correction used MiTCR with a Q25 quality threshold and the strictest error-elimination algorithm. A nonparametric unseen species model with Euler transformation was used to estimate a lower bound on total TCR beta diversity. TCRdb's own reprocessing of the public reads used fastp at Q25 and MiXCR and kept productive beta chains. Each CDR3 protein appears once, grouped with its most common genes and DNA. These V and J calls are TCRdb output, not the study's own analysis. The sample table shows 700,000 to 950,000 distinct CDR3 sequences, and approximately 39% are seen once. Of the sample, roughly 20% falls within the top ten clones.

The specimen sequenced was blood. The V gene is TRBV27 and the J gene is TRBJ2-7, and possibly TRBD2, on 5 matching bases. The receptor's source is a woman in her fifties or sixties in good health. This receptor has the CDR3 CASSPAAGSYEQYF. The nucleotide sequence is given as TGTGCCAGCAGTCCGGCGGCGGGCTCCTACGAGCAGTACTTC.